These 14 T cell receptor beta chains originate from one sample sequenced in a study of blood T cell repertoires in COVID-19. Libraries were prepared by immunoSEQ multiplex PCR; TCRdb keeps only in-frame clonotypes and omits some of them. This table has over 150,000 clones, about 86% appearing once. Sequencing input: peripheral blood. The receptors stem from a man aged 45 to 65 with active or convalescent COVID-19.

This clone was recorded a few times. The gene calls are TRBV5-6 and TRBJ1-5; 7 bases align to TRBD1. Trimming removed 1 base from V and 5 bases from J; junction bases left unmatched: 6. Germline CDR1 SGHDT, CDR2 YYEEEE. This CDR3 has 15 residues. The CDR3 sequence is CASSLLGGGDQPQHF. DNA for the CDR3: TGTGCCAGCAGCTTGTTAGGGGGCGGAGATCAGCCCCAGCATTTT.

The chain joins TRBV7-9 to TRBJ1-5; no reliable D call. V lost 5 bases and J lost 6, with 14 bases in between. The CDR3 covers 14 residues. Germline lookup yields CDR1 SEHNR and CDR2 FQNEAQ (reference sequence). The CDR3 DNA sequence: TGTGCCAGCAGCCCCGAGACAAGCCGTCAGCCCCAGCATTTT. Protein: CASSPETSRQPQHF.

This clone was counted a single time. CDR3 nucleotides: TGCAGCGTGGGAGGACAGGACGAAGGCTACACCTTC. Translation gives CSVGGQDEGYTF. The genes are TRBV29-1 and TRBJ1-2; TRBD1 agrees at 7 bases. Germline lookup yields CDR1 SQVTM and CDR2 ANQGSEA. The CDR3 spans 12 residues. The ends lost 6 bases at V and 8 bases at J; junction bases unmatched: 9.

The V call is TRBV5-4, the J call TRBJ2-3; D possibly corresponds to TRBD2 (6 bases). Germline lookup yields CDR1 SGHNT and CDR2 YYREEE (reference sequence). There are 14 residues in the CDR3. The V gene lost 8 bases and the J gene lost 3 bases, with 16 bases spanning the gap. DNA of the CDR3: TGTGCCAGTCATACTAGCCAGGAGACAGATACGCAGTATTTT. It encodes CASHTSQETDTQYF.

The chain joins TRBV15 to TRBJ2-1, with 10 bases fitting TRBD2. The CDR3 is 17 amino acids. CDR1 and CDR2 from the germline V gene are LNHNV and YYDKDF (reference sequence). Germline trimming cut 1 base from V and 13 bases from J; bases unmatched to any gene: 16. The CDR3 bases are TGTGCCACCAGCAGAGGCGGGGAAACCATAGCGGGAGGCCGACAGTTCTTC. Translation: CATSRGGETIAGGRQFF.

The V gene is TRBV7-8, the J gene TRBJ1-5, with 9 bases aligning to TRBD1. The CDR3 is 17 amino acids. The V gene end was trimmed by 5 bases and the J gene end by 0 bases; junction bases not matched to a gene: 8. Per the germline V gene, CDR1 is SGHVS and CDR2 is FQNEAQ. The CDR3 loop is CASSPTGGEYSNQPQHF. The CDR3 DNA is TGTGCCAGCAGCCCGACAGGGGGGGAATATAGCAATCAGCCCCAGCATTTT.

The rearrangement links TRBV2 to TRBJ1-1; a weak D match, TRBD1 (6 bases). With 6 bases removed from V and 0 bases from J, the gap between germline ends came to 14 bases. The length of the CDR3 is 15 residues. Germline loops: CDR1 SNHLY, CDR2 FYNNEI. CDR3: CASRLTGTLNTEAFF. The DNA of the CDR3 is TGTGCCAGCAGGCTTACCGGGACATTGAACACTGAAGCTTTCTTT.

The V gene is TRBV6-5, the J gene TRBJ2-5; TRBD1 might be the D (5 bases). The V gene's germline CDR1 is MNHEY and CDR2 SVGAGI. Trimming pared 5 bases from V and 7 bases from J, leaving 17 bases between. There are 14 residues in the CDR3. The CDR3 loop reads CASSPDNPVGTQYF. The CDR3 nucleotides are TGTGCCAGCAGTCCGGACAACCCCGTGGGGACCCAGTACTTC.

The CDR3 is CASSLDRWGYTF. The CDR3 nucleotides are TGTGCCAGCAGTTTGGACAGGTGGGGCTACACCTTC. This chain connects TRBV6-2 or TRBV6-3 to TRBJ1-2; 7 nucleotides line up with TRBD1. The CDR3 spans 12 residues. J was trimmed by 8 bases and V by 4 bases; bases with no gene match: 4. Per the germline V gene, CDR1 is MNHEY and CDR2 is SVGEGT.

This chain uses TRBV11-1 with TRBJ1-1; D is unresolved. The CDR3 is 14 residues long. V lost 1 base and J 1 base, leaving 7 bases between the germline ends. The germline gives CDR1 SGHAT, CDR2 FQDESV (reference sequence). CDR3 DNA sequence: TGTGCCAGCAGCTTAGGGCCTCCGAACACTGAAGCTTTCTTT. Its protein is CASSLGPPNTEAFF.

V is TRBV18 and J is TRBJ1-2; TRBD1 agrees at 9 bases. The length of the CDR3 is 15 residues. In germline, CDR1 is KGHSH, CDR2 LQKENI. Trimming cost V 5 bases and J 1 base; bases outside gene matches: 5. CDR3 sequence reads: CASSNRGRLNYGYTF. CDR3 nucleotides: TGTGCCAGCTCAAACAGGGGGCGGCTTAACTATGGCTACACCTTC.

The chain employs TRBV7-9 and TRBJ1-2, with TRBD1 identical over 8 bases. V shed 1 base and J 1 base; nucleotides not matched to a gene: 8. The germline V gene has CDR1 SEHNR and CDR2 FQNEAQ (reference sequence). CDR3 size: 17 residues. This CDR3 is CASSLGTGRGGNYGYTF. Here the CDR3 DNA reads TGTGCCAGCAGCTTAGGGACAGGGAGAGGAGGTAACTATGGCTACACCTTC.

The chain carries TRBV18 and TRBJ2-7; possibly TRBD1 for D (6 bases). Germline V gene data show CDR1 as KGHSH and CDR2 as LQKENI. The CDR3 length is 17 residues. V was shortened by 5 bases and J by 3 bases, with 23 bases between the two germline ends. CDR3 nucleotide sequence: TGTGCCAGCTCATCTCGCCGAGAGGGCCGAGGGGGCTACGAGCAGTACTTC. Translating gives CASSSRREGRGGYEQYF.

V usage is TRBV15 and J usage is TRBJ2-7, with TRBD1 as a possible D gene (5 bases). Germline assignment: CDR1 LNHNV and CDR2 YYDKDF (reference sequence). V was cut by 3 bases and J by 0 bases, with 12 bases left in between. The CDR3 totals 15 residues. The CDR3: CATSRTVTFSYEQYF. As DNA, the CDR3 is TGTGCCACCAGCAGGACAGTTACCTTCTCCTACGAGCAGTACTTC. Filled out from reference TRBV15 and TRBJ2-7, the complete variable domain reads DAMVIQNPRYQVTQFGKPVTLSCSQTLNHNVMYWYQQKSSQAPKLLFHYYDKDFNNEADTPDNFQSRRPNTSFCFLDIRSPGLGDTAMYLCATSRTVTFSYEQYFGPGTRLTVT.